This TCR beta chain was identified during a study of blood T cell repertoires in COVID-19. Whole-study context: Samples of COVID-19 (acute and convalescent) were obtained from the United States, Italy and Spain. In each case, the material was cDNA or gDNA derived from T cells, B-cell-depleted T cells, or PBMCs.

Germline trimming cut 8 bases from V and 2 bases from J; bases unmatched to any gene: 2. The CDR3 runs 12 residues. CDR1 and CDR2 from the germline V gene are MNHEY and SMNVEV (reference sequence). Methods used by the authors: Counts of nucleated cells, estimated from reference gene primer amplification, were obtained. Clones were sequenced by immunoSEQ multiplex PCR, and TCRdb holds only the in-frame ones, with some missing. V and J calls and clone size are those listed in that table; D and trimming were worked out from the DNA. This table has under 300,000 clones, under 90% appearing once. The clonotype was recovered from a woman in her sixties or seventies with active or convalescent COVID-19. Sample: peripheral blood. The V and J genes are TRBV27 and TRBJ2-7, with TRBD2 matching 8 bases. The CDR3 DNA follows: TGTGCCAGCCGGGGGGGGGCCTACGAGCAGTACTTC. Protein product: CASRGGAYEQYF.